This paragraph covers one T cell receptor beta chain sequence. Its specificity is unknown. The germline V gene encodes CDR1 LNHNV and CDR2 YYDKDF (reference sequence). The CDR3 has 12 amino acids. V gave up 1 base and J gave up 9 bases, with 9 bases separating them. This sample was included in a study of T cells in localized non-small cell lung cancer. Study results and caveats: In adjacent lung, a median around 55 of the top 100 tumor clones were found.

The table came from immunoSEQ multiplex PCR; TCRdb's copy has only in-frame clones and leaves some out. This table has tens of thousands of clones, 85% to 90% appearing once. V and J are TRBV15 and TRBJ1-2, with D possibly being TRBD1 (5 bases). This clonotype was sampled from a male donor aged 60 or older with stage I squamous cell lung carcinoma. The sample here was peripheral blood, taken before any cancer treatment. The CDR3 sequence: CATSRAGTRYTF. CDR3 DNA: TGTGCCACCAGCAGAGCTGGGACGCGCTACACCTTC.